This T cell receptor beta chain was recovered during a study of technical replicates of blood from several donors. TCRdb keeps only in-frame clones here, not all; method: immunoSEQ multiplex PCR. The sample lists some 14,000 clones; about four fifths were seen once. This CDR3 is built from 14 residues. The trim removed 8 bases at V and 7 bases at J, leaving 13 bases unmatched. Germline CDR1 reads LNHDA; CDR2 reads SQIVND (reference sequence). What was sequenced was PBMCs. V and J are TRBV19 and TRBJ2-5, with 7 bases identical to TRBD2. The receptor was isolated from a human donor in good health. CDR3 sequence reads: CASSKGGKMGTQYF. Here the CDR3 DNA reads TGTGCCAGTTCGAAGGGAGGGAAGATGGGGACCCAGTACTTC.